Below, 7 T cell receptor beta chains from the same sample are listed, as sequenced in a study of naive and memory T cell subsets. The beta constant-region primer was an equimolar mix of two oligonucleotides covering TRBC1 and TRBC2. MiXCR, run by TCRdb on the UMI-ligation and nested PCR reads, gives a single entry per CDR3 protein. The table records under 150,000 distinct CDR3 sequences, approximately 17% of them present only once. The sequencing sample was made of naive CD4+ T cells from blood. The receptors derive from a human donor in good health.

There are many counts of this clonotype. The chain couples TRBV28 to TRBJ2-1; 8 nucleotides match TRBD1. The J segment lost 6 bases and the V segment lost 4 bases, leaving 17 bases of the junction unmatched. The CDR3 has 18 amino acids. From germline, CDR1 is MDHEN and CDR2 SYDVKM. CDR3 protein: CASSSAGPGQGISNEQFF. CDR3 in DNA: TGTGCCAGCAGTTCCGCGGGGCCCGGACAGGGAATCAGCAATGAGCAGTTCTTC.

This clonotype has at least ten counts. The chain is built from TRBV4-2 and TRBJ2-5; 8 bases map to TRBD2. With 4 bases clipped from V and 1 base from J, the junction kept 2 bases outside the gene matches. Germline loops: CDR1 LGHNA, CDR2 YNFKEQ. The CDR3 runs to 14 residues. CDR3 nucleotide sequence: TGTGCCAGCAGCCCAACTAGCGGCCAAGAGACCCAGTACTTC. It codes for CASSPTSGQETQYF.

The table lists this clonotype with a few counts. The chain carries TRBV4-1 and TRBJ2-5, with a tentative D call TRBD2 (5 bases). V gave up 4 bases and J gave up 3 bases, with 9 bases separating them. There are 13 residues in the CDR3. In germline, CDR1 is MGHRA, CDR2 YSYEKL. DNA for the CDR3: TGCGCCAGCAGCCTCGGAGGCAAAGAGACCCAGTACTTC. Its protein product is CASSLGGKETQYF.

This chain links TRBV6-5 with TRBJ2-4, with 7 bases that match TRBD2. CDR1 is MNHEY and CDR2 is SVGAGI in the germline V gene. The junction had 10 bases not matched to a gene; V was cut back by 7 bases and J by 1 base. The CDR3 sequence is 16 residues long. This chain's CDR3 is CASTGARERAKNIQYF. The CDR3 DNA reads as TGTGCCAGCACCGGAGCGCGGGAGAGGGCCAAAAACATTCAGTACTTC.

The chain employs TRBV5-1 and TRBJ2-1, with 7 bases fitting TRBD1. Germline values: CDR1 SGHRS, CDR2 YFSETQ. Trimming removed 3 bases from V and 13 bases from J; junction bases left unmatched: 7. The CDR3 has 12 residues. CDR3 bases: TGCGCCAGCAGCTCCGGGGACAGCGTTCAGTTCTTC. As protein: CASSSGDSVQFF.

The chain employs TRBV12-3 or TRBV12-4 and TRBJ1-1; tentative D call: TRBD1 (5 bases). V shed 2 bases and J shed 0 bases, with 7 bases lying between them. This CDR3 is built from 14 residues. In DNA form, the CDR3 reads TGTGCCAGCAGTTTACAGGGAATGAACACTGAAGCTTTCTTT. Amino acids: CASSLQGMNTEAFF.

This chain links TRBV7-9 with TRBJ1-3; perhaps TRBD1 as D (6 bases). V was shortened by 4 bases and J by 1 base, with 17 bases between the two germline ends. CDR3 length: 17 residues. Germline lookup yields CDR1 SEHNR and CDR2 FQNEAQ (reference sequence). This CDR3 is CASSSKAGGESGNTIYF. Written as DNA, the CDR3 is TGTGCCAGCAGCTCTAAGGCCGGGGGCGAGTCTGGAAACACCATATATTTT.